The 24 T cell receptor beta chains below were found in one sample sequenced in a study of shared clonotypes between healthy human individuals. The method was immunoSEQ multiplex PCR; TCRdb's version includes in-frame clones alone and lacks a portion of them. The data show some 2 million clones, about 95% seen once. CD45RO negativity and positive selection for CCR7 defined naive CD8 cells, a population that excluded terminally differentiated effector memory CD45RA+ cells. Sequenced material: naive CD8+ T cells sorted from blood. These receptors originate from a man in his late teens or twenties in good health.

About this clone itself: Other DNA sequences within the sample encode an identical CDR3. The V gene is TRBV18, the J gene TRBJ1-2; 10 nucleotides agree with TRBD1. The CDR3 is 14 residues long. Unmatched junction bases numbered 0, after V lost 2 bases and J lost 3 bases. CDR1 is KGHSH, CDR2 LQKENI, per germline. The CDR3 nucleotides are TGTGCCAGCTCACCAGGACAGGGGGACTATGGCTACACCTTC. Translating gives CASSPGQGDYGYTF.

About this clone itself: The sample contains more than one DNA sequence encoding this CDR3. V usage is TRBV27 and J usage is TRBJ2-2; D uncertain. This CDR3 comprises 14 residues. From germline, CDR1 is MNHEY and CDR2 SMNVEV (reference sequence). Trimming removed 3 bases from V and 2 bases from J, with 7 bases in between. The CDR3 spells CASSFGPNTGELFF. The CDR3 bases are TGTGCCAGCAGTTTTGGACCCAACACCGGGGAGCTGTTTTTT.

The rearrangement joins TRBV27 to TRBJ2-5; D is undetermined. The CDR3 is 16 amino acids. V gave up 1 base and J gave up 0 bases, with 12 bases separating them. Germline CDR1 and CDR2: MNHEY and SMNVEV (reference sequence). CDR3 residues: CASSLLSPRYQETQYF. In DNA form, the CDR3 reads TGTGCCAGCAGTTTATTGTCCCCACGGTACCAAGAGACCCAGTACTTC.

The J gene is TRBJ2-7, the V gene TRBV19; D possibly matches TRBD1 or TRBD2 (5 bases each). The V end lost 3 bases, the J end lost 1 base, and 22 bases lay between the germline ends. This CDR3 comprises 18 residues. In germline, CDR1 is LNHDA, CDR2 SQIVND (reference sequence). DNA for the CDR3: TGTGCCAGTAGTATCACACTGGGGGACCGTTCCTATTCCTACGAGCAGTACTTC. Translating gives CASSITLGDRSYSYEQYF.

The J gene is TRBJ2-7, the V gene TRBV5-4; D remains ambiguous. Trimming removed 3 bases from V and 6 bases from J, with 13 bases in between. CDR3 size: 13 residues. Germline V gives CDR1 SGHNT, CDR2 YYREEE (reference sequence). CDR3 sequence reads: CASSSDLNSEQYF. DNA of the CDR3: TGTGCCAGCAGCTCGGACCTCAACTCCGAGCAGTACTTC.

The gene calls are TRBV11-3 and TRBJ2-3, with TRBD1 as a possible D gene (6 bases). Germline CDR1 and CDR2: SGHNT and YENEEA. The CDR3 covers 13 residues. V was clipped by 4 bases and J by 4 bases, with 9 bases between them. The CDR3 DNA reads as TGTGCCAGCAGCTCTGGGACATCAGATACGCAGTATTTT. As protein: CASSSGTSDTQYF.

The chain has TRBV4-3 and TRBJ2-1; 8 nucleotides match TRBD2. Germline V lookup: CDR1 LGHNA, CDR2 YSLEER. V was clipped by 1 base and J by 3 bases; unmatched bases: 5. The CDR3 extends over 16 amino acids. CDR3 protein: CASSQAPAGGYNEQFF. In DNA form, the CDR3 reads TGCGCCAGCAGCCAAGCTCCGGCGGGAGGCTACAATGAGCAGTTCTTC.

The genes are TRBV28 and TRBJ1-4; no clear D gene. This CDR3 is 15 amino acids long. The germline V and J ends were trimmed by 1 base and 5 bases, with 11 bases remaining between them. Germline V gene data show CDR1 as MDHEN and CDR2 as SYDVKM. CDR3: CASSLYSDLNEKLFF. The CDR3 nucleotides are TGTGCCAGCAGTTTATATTCGGACTTAAATGAAAAACTGTTTTTT.

The genes are TRBV10-2 and TRBJ1-6; D is unresolved. Germline lookup yields CDR1 WSHSY and CDR2 SAAADI. Trimming took off 0 bases at V and 9 bases at J, with 15 bases between the two ends. The CDR3 totals 16 residues. CDR3 in amino acids: CASSESSQTGGSPLHF. CDR3 coding DNA: TGCGCCAGCAGTGAGTCGTCTCAAACGGGAGGTTCACCCCTCCACTTT.

V usage is TRBV19 and J usage is TRBJ1-1, with TRBD1 matching 7 bases. J was trimmed by 0 bases and V by 5 bases; bases with no gene match: 6. The CDR3 extends over 15 amino acids. CDR1 LNHDA and CDR2 SQIVND come from the germline V gene (reference sequence). The CDR3 loop reads CASSVRGPVNTEAFF. The CDR3 DNA reads TGTGCCAGTAGTGTGAGGGGGCCGGTGAACACTGAAGCTTTCTTT. Complete variable domain (other parts from reference TRBV19 and TRBJ1-1): DGGITQSPKYLFRKEGQNVTLSCEQNLNHDAMYWYRQDPGQGLRLIYYSQIVNDFQKGDIAEGYSVSREKKESFPLTVTSAQKNPTAFYLCASSVRGPVNTEAFFGQGTRLTVV.

The V call is TRBV7-9, the J call TRBJ2-7; no reliable D call. This CDR3 is 16 amino acids long. Trimming pared 0 bases from V and 2 bases from J, leaving 14 bases between. Germline CDR1 reads SEHNR; CDR2 reads FQNEAQ (reference sequence). The CDR3 reads CASSLAVGGRAYEQYF. The CDR3 DNA reads as TGTGCCAGCAGCTTAGCGGTCGGCGGCAGAGCCTACGAGCAGTACTTC.

The V gene is TRBV6-6, the J gene TRBJ2-7, with 7 bases fitting TRBD1. CDR1 MNHNY and CDR2 SVGAGI come from the germline V gene (reference sequence). The CDR3 totals 16 residues. V lost 0 bases and J lost 2; bases outside the gene matches: 7. The CDR3 spells CASSYSDRASPYEQYF. The CDR3 DNA follows: TGTGCCAGCAGTTACTCCGACAGGGCTTCTCCCTACGAGCAGTACTTC.

V gene TRBV7-9 combines with J gene TRBJ1-5; tentative D call: TRBD1 (6 bases). Per germline, CDR1 SEHNR and CDR2 FQNEAQ (reference sequence). Between the trimmed V and J ends, which lost 4 bases and 7 bases, there was a span of 14 bases. The CDR3 sequence is 14 residues long. The CDR3 DNA reads TGTGCCAGCAGCTCAGCTCAGGGGAACCAGCCCCAGCATTTT. Its protein product is CASSSAQGNQPQHF.

This clone appeared once. The chain combines TRBV5-1 with TRBJ1-2; D gene ambiguous. The germline V and J ends were trimmed by 0 bases and 8 bases, with 14 bases remaining between them. This CDR3 is 14 amino acids long. Germline lookup yields CDR1 SGHRS and CDR2 YFSETQ. The CDR3 DNA reads as TGCGCCAGCAGCTTGGAGGCTGTCTGGGGAGGCTACACCTTC. It codes for CASSLEAVWGGYTF. Variable domain in full (rest from reference TRBV5-1 and TRBJ1-2): KAGVTQTPRYLIKTRGQQVTLSCSPISGHRSVSWYQQTPGQGLQFLFEYFSETQRNKGNFPGRFSGRQFSNSRSEMNVSTLELGDSALYLCASSLEAVWGGYTFGSGTRLTVV.

V gene TRBV4-1 combines with J gene TRBJ2-7; 9 nucleotides agree with TRBD2. CDR3 length: 16 residues. V lost 3 bases to trimming and J lost 6 bases; unmatched junction nucleotides: 12. Germline values: CDR1 MGHRA, CDR2 YSYEKL. CDR3 DNA: TGCGCCAGCAGCCAGCACCGTGGCGGGGGGGTGAGCGAGCAGTACTTC. Residues: CASSQHRGGGVSEQYF.

This clone was seen only once. The chain carries TRBV9 and TRBJ2-7; maybe TRBD1 (6 bases). Trimming stripped 0 bases from V and 5 bases from J, with 12 bases between. The germline CDR1 and CDR2 sequences are SGDLS and YYNGEE. The CDR3 has 14 amino acids. In DNA, the CDR3 is TGTGCCAGCAGCGTAGAGGGGGTAGGGAACGAGCAGTACTTC. This encodes CASSVEGVGNEQYF.

The gene calls are TRBV27 and TRBJ2-3; 9 bases are shared with TRBD1. This CDR3 has 17 amino acids. Germline V gene sequence: CDR1 MNHEY, CDR2 SMNVEV (reference sequence). The trim removed 5 bases at V and 2 bases at J, leaving 11 bases unmatched. The CDR3 loop is CASSTGTGPFPTDTQYF. For the CDR3, the DNA is TGTGCCAGCAGTACAGGGACAGGGCCCTTTCCCACAGATACGCAGTATTTT.

Comment on this clone: The same CDR3 is also encoded by other DNA sequences in this sample. The rearrangement uses TRBV28 and TRBJ2-7; 7 nucleotides line up with TRBD2. Trimming took 3 bases from V and 3 from J; bases not matched to a gene: 8. Germline-derived CDR1 and CDR2 are MDHEN and SYDVKM. This CDR3 region has 15 residues. CDR3: CASSFPPGGVYEQYF. The CDR3, as DNA: TGTGCCAGCAGTTTCCCTCCGGGAGGTGTCTACGAGCAGTACTTC.

The rearrangement joins TRBV11-3 to TRBJ2-2; 8 bases are a match to TRBD1. The CDR3 runs 13 residues. The ends lost 4 bases at V and 8 bases at J; junction bases unmatched: 3. Per germline, CDR1 SGHNT and CDR2 YENEEA. CDR3 in amino acids: CASSSGQGGELFF. In DNA form, the CDR3 reads TGTGCCAGCAGCTCCGGACAGGGTGGGGAGCTGTTTTTT.

This chain joins TRBV4-1 and TRBJ2-1; D not resolved. This CDR3 contains 16 residues. With 1 base removed from V and 6 bases from J, the gap between germline ends came to 16 bases. CDR1 and CDR2 from the germline V gene are MGHRA and YSYEKL. As DNA, the CDR3 is TGCGCCAGCAGCCAAGTTCTCCGGCCTTACGTCAATGAGCAGTTCTTC. This translates into CASSQVLRPYVNEQFF.

This rearrangement joins TRBV6-6 to TRBJ1-4; D is uncertain. V lost 2 bases, J lost 8 bases, and 6 bases lay in between. The CDR3 extends over 12 amino acids. The V gene's germline CDR1 is MNHNY and CDR2 SVGAGI (reference sequence). CDR3 amino acids: CASSYAGEKLFF. CDR3 DNA sequence: TGTGCCAGCAGTTACGCTGGCGAAAAACTGTTTTTT.

The chain combines TRBV11-2 with TRBJ2-1; D unclear. V was clipped by 3 bases and J by 1 base, with 7 bases between them. The length of the CDR3 is 14 residues. Germline V gene sequence: CDR1 SGHAT, CDR2 FQNNGV. As DNA, the CDR3 is TGTGCCAGCAGCTTTCTGGGTTCCTACAATGAGCAGTTCTTC. Amino acids: CASSFLGSYNEQFF.

The chain has TRBV5-6 and TRBJ2-7; D possibly uses TRBD1 or TRBD2 (5 bases each). V was clipped by 0 bases and J by 3 bases, with 10 bases between them. The CDR3 consists of 14 residues. Germline-derived CDR1 and CDR2 are SGHDT and YYEEEE. CDR3 amino acids: CASSLGGFGYEQYF. CDR3 DNA: TGTGCCAGCAGCTTGGGGGGGTTCGGCTACGAGCAGTACTTC.

The table lists this clone with a count of one. This same CDR3 is encoded by further DNA sequences in the sample. This chain joins TRBV28 and TRBJ1-1; no reliable D call. CDR1 is MDHEN and CDR2 is SYDVKM in the germline V gene. Trimming left V 3 bases short and J 5 bases short, with 13 bases between. This CDR3 is 14 amino acids long. The CDR3: CASSFAGLGTEAFF. CDR3 coding DNA: TGTGCCAGCAGTTTTGCTGGTCTGGGGACTGAAGCTTTCTTT.